This passage covers 12 T cell receptor beta chains from one sample sequenced in a study of blood T cells in healthy people across ages. Alongside a J-beta primer mix, a sample-barcoded 5' primer served in a second PCR lasting about 7 to 12 cycles. TCRdb reanalysed the 5' RACE reads using MiXCR and keeps one entry per CDR3 protein. The table includes approximately 1.5 million distinct CDR3 sequences, 30% to 35% detected once. Sequenced sample: blood. These receptors originate from a woman aged 25 to 45 in good health.

Note on this clonotype: A much larger clone lies a single base off, so this may be a read error. J is TRBJ2-7 and V is TRBV4-1; D is perhaps TRBD1 (5 bases). From germline, CDR1 is MGHRA and CDR2 YSYEKL. The CDR3 loop spans 15 amino acids. Trimming removed 0 bases at V and 2 bases at J, with 11 bases between. The CDR3 protein is CASSQERGRAYEQYF. The CDR3 DNA reads TGCGCCAGCAGCCAAGAGCGAGGCAGGGCCTACGAGCAGTACTTC.

This clonotype turned up a few times. The chain uses TRBV3-1 and TRBJ1-6; D unresolved. CDR1 and CDR2 from the germline V gene are LGHDT and YNNKEL (reference sequence). The V gene lost 4 bases and the J gene lost 10 bases, with 17 bases spanning the gap. The CDR3 consists of 15 residues. CDR3 sequence (DNA): TGTGCCAGCAGCCCAGAAGTCGGGCGAGGATCACCCCTCCACTTT. This gives the protein CASSPEVGRGSPLHF.

The chain joins TRBV28 to TRBJ2-3; a possible D gene is TRBD1 (5 bases). Germline V gives CDR1 MDHEN, CDR2 SYDVKM. V lost 4 bases, J lost 14 bases, and 13 bases lay in between. The CDR3 totals 11 residues. CDR3 in amino acids: CASSSAGARYF. CDR3 coding DNA: TGTGCCAGCAGTTCTGCTGGGGCGCGGTATTTT.

This clonotype was picked up a small number of times. The chain combines TRBV7-2 with TRBJ1-6, with D tentatively TRBD1 (6 bases). The CDR3 contains 15 residues. The germline CDR1 and CDR2 sequences are SGHTA and FQGNSA. The V end was cut by 4 bases, the J end by 9 bases, with 16 bases between. The CDR3 loop reads CASSSNQGYLSPLHF. CDR3 DNA: TGTGCCAGCAGCTCGAACCAGGGGTATCTTTCACCCCTCCACTTT.

The chain combines TRBV6-1 with TRBJ2-3, with 12 bases matching TRBD2. This CDR3 comprises 19 residues. Trimming at V came to 0 bases and at J to 3 bases, leaving 10 bases not matched to a gene. CDR1 is MNHNS and CDR2 is SASEGT in the germline V gene. The CDR3 nucleotides are TGTGCCAGCAGTGAAGCGCAGCGACTAGCGGGAGTGGAGACAGATACGCAGTATTTT. Amino acid sequence: CASSEAQRLAGVETDTQYF.

This clonotype was observed many times. The chain is built from TRBV29-1 and TRBJ2-3; D remains ambiguous. The germline V gene encodes CDR1 SQVTM and CDR2 ANQGSEA. This CDR3 is 13 amino acids long. V was shortened by 2 bases and J by 2 bases, with 8 bases between the two germline ends. CDR3 in DNA: TGCAGCGTTGAATCTCGGGTCACAGATACGCAGTATTTT. Protein: CSVESRVTDTQYF.

This chain uses TRBV10-2 with TRBJ2-5; 11 positions match TRBD2. Germline V gene data show CDR1 as WSHSY and CDR2 as SAAADI. The CDR3 sequence is 15 residues long. V shed 6 bases, J shed 5 bases, and the junction held 8 bases outside the gene matches. CDR3 bases: TGCGCCAGCAGAGTAGCGGGGGGGCTGTGGGAGACCCAGTACTTC. It yields the protein CASRVAGGLWETQYF.

This clonotype was picked up a small number of times. The CDR3 here is CASSRGTAGTDTQYF. CDR3 nucleotides: TGCGCCAGCAGCCGCGGGACAGCCGGCACAGATACGCAGTATTTT. The chain links TRBV4-1 to TRBJ2-3, with D maybe TRBD1 (7 bases). The CDR3 totals 15 residues. Germline CDR1 MGHRA, CDR2 YSYEKL. The V end was cut by 4 bases, the J end by 1 base, with 12 bases between.

The rearrangement uses TRBV7-9 and TRBJ2-1, with 7 positions matching TRBD1. The J segment lost 12 bases and the V segment lost 1 base, leaving 9 bases of the junction unmatched. Germline loops: CDR1 SEHNR, CDR2 FQNEAQ (reference sequence). This CDR3 has 14 residues. CDR3 sequence (DNA): TGTGCCAGCAGCTTAGTCGGACAGGAAGGGGGGCAGTTCTTC. As protein: CASSLVGQEGGQFF.

The chain employs TRBV20-1 and TRBJ2-5, with TRBD1 matching 9 bases. From germline, CDR1 is DFQATT and CDR2 SNEGSKA (reference sequence). Trimming took 6 bases from V and 4 from J; bases not matched to a gene: 6. The CDR3 sequence is 13 residues long. The CDR3 sequence is CSARRTGVETQYF. CDR3 sequence (DNA): TGCAGTGCGAGACGGACAGGGGTAGAGACCCAGTACTTC.

The V gene is TRBV6-4, the J gene TRBJ1-5; a weak D match, TRBD1 (6 bases). There are 14 residues in the CDR3. CDR1 MRHNA and CDR2 SNTAGT come from the germline V gene. V lost 3 bases, J lost 10 bases, and 16 bases lay in between. The CDR3 reads CASSDQVGAHPQHF. CDR3 coding DNA: TGTGCCAGCAGTGATCAAGTGGGGGCTCACCCCCAGCATTTT.

The chain has TRBV19 and TRBJ2-7; TRBD1 might be the D (6 bases). The CDR3 sequence is 14 residues long. Germline CDR1 LNHDA, CDR2 SQIVND (reference sequence). The ends were cut back, 7 bases at V and 2 bases at J, with 15 bases in the middle. The CDR3 nucleotides read TGTGCCAGTACGCCAGACAGGCGCACCTACGAGCAGTACTTC. Protein: CASTPDRRTYEQYF.